This T cell receptor beta chain was sequenced for a study (dated by TCRdb to about 2016). This clonotype was picked up many times. Its antigen is still unknown. Per-nucleotide qualities are absent, and no much larger clonotype sits a single base away. The CDR3, cysteine through phenylalanine, is 14 amino acids long. CDR3 DNA is the only sequence kept; it has 42 bases, read in frame from the first base. V gives up 5 bases and J gives up 4 bases, and the segment between their germline ends measures 11 bases. The germline V gene (reference sequence) gives CDR1 as SGHAT and CDR2 as FQDESV. Library generation was performed with RT-PCR. This sample was sequenced with an Illumina MiSeq. TCRdb passed the public sequencing reads through fastp at Q25 and MiXCR, retaining productive beta sequences. CDR3 protein duplicates are merged, each entry listing the most common genes and DNA. The sample table shows about 680,000 distinct CDR3 sequences, and over 12% are seen once. Of the sample, roughly 4% falls within the top ten clones.

The origin of this receptor is a female donor in good health, serving as a healthy control. Input material: memory CD4+ T cells from blood. Recombination connected TRBV11-1 to TRBJ2-2; the best D guess is TRBD2, with 6 bases matching. The DNA reads as follows: TGTGCCAGCAGCCGCGGGACTGCCACCGGGGAGCTGTTTTTT. The resulting protein is CASSRGTATGELFF.